This T cell receptor beta chain was retrieved from a study of T cell responses to AZD1222 COVID-19 vaccine (dated by TCRdb to about 2021). About the full investigation: A total of 233 trial participants underwent TCR sequencing, of whom about 210 received two doses of AZD1222 and some 26 received two doses of the MenACWY control vaccine. Enrollment into the trials was organized by age into subgroups of 18-55, 56-69 and 70-plus years, and those subgroups contained roughly 140, 27 and 60 TCR-sequenced participants, respectively. Broad study findings and their caveats: Only a handful of AZD1222 recipients were SARS-CoV-2 seropositive at baseline, limiting conclusions about previously exposed vaccinees. The whole spike protein was spanned by vaccine-associated CD4 TCRs, and dominant responses were seen in regions 160-218 and 743-854. No day 14 peak-response samples were available, so repertoires were characterized only after the peak T cell response. Participants were mostly white British, with more females than males. The authors suggested clonal diversity may have been underestimated. A significant rise in spike-specific TCR breadth and depth was observed after two AZD1222 doses relative to day 0 and relative to MenACWY recipients. In the small 56-69-year group, the increase in depth fell short of significance, most likely because of low power. Nearly half of unique spike-specific TCRs reportedly recognized epitopes outside regions mutated in the B.1.351 and B.1.1.7 variants.

The time point label corresponds to: about 28 days (+/-7) after the second vaccine dose. AZD1222 recipients given second doses at about 4 weeks or at about 12 weeks were pooled, since spike-specific TCR depth and breadth were not found to differ between the two schedules. Samples from vaccinated people were obtained from the UK trials COV001 and COV002, which included a single-blind randomized controlled phase 2/3 trial of AZD1222 (ChAdOx1 nCoV-19) in healthy adults. Trial participant PBMC samples were collected at day 0 and day 28 after the second dose for TCRbeta chain sequencing. On this clone itself: What antigen it recognizes has not been identified. One base away there is no much larger clone; base qualities are not given.

Relative to germline, V is 2 bases shorter and J is 2 bases shorter, with 7 bases between their ends. Including cysteine and phenylalanine, the CDR3 has 13 amino acids. Only the CDR3 region is kept as DNA, spanning 39 bases read in frame from base 1. The CDR1 and CDR2 encoded by the germline V gene are LGHNA and YNFKEQ. The CDR3 regions of human TCRbeta chains were subjected to immunosequencing. Under the source paper's analysis protocol: TCRs in the repertoires were matched against a reference library of SARS-CoV-2-specific TCRs that had been generated with the MIRA antigen-specificity platform. Breadth was defined as the fraction of unique TCRs that were SARS-CoV-2-associated. Depth was defined as the fraction of total T cells that were SARS-CoV-2-associated. Using the MIRA data, each spike-specific TCR was assigned both to the spike region to which the TCR was reactive and to a CD4 or CD8 class. Log10-transformed breadth and depth values were compared by one-way ANOVA with Sidak's multiple comparisons tests. TCRdb's version of the immuneACCESS table is confined to in-frame rearrangements and falls short of the full clone set. An unresolved V gene accounts for under half of the shortfall where checked; the remainder is of unknown origin. V and J calls and clone size are those listed in that table; D and trimming were worked out from the DNA. Counted in this sample were approximately 140,000 clones; over 80% of them appeared once. The ten most abundant clones make up approximately 3.8% of the sample.

This chain is built from TRBV4-2 and TRBJ2-7; a tentative D call is TRBD2 (5 bases match). This specimen was peripheral blood, taken 28 days after the second AZD1222 dose. The sequence derives from an adult who received the AZD1222 COVID-19 vaccine. The DNA sequence is given as TGTGCCAGCAGCCAACCCGGGGCCTACGAGCAGTACTTC. Protein translation: CASSQPGAYEQYF.